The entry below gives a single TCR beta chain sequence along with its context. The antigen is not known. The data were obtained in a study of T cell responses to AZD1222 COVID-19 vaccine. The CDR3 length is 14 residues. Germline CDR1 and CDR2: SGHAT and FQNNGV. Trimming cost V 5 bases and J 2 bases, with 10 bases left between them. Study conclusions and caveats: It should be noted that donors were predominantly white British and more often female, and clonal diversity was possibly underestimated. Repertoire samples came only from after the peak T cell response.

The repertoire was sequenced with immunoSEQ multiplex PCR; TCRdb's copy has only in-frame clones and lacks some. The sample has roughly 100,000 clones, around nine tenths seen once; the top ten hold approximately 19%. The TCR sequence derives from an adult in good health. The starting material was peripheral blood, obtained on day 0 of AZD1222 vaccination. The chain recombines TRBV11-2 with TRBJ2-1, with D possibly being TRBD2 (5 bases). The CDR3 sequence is CASSGSGTYNEQFF. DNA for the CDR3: TGTGCCAGCAGCGGGTCGGGGACCTACAATGAGCAGTTCTTC.